These T cell receptor beta chains were read from a single sample in a study of CD8 T cells in ankylosing spondylitis. Via MiXCR, TCRdb re-called the 5' RACE reads, giving one row per CDR3 protein. The sample lists 150,000 to 200,000 distinct CDR3 sequences; about 17% were seen once. Sequenced: blood, either unsorted or a sorted T cell fraction (not recorded which). The receptor source for this set is a male donor with ankylosing spondylitis or in good health (not recorded which). Each CDR3 is given with its conserved first and last residue. Fields, in order: V gene, clone size, J gene, D gene, CDR3 DNA, CDR3 protein. A D gene is named only where the DNA matches it firmly. Not every row has a clone size; where given, it reads once, few, many or a size class.

V: TRBV7-9
size: .
J: TRBJ2-1
D: .
DNA: TGTGCCAGCAGCTCGGAGGGCCGCGAATACAATGAGCAGTTCTTC
CDR3: CASSSEGREYNEQFF

V: TRBV27
size: many
J: TRBJ2-6
D: .
DNA: TGTGCCAGCAGTTCCTCTGGGGCCAACGTCCTGACTTTC
CDR3: CASSSSGANVLTF

V: TRBV3-1
size: .
J: TRBJ2-3
D: .
DNA: TGTGCCAGCAGCCAAGAAGGTTGGCTACAGAAGAAAGATACGCAGTATTTT
CDR3: CASSQEGWLQKKDTQYF

V: TRBV5-1
size: many
J: TRBJ2-1
D: TRBD1
DNA: TGCGCCAGCAGCTTGGCCGATAGGGGGCTCTACAATGAGCAGTTCTTC
CDR3: CASSLADRGLYNEQFF

V: TRBV13
size: .
J: TRBJ1-2
D: .
DNA: TGTGCCAGCAGCTTAACTGGACAGCTCTATGGCTACACCTTC
CDR3: CASSLTGQLYGYTF

V: TRBV24-1
size: few
J: TRBJ1-5
D: .
DNA: TGTGCCACCAGTGAAACCCGCGGGCAGCCCCAGCATTTT
CDR3: CATSETRGQPQHF

V: TRBV2
size: .
J: TRBJ1-1
D: .
DNA: TGTGCCAGCAGAAGACAATATGAGGGGGCTGAAGCTTTCTTT
CDR3: CASRRQYEGAEAFF

V: TRBV7-6
size: many
J: TRBJ2-1
D: TRBD2
DNA: TGTGCCAGCAGCTTTGGAGCGGGAGGGCCCCACAATGAGCAGTTCTTC
CDR3: CASSFGAGGPHNEQFF

V: TRBV6-1
size: .
J: TRBJ1-5
D: TRBD1
DNA: TGTGCCAGCAGGGACAGGGTAGATCAGCCCCAGCATTTT
CDR3: CASRDRVDQPQHF

V: TRBV7-8
size: many
J: TRBJ2-1
D: .
DNA: TGTGCCAGCAGCACGGACGTACGCTACAATGAGCAGTTCTTC
CDR3: CASSTDVRYNEQFF

V: TRBV5-1
size: .
J: TRBJ1-1
D: .
DNA: TGCGCCAGCAGCTTGGAACCGGGGCTGAACACTGAAGCTTTCTTT
CDR3: CASSLEPGLNTEAFF

V: TRBV29-1
size: .
J: TRBJ2-3
D: TRBD1
DNA: TGCAGCGTTGAAGGGACAGGGGATACGCAGTATTTT
CDR3: CSVEGTGDTQYF

V: TRBV5-1
size: many
J: TRBJ2-6
D: .
DNA: TGCGCCAGCAGCTTGTCGTCGGGCTCTGGGGCCAACGTCCTGACTTTC
CDR3: CASSLSSGSGANVLTF

V: TRBV3-1
size: many
J: TRBJ2-7
D: .
DNA: TGTGCCAGCAGCCAAACAGGGTCCCACGAGCAGTACTTC
CDR3: CASSQTGSHEQYF

V: TRBV5-1
size: many
J: TRBJ2-3
D: .
DNA: TGCGCCAGCAGCTCGGAGGGCGGTTCGTATACGCAGTATTTT
CDR3: CASSSEGGSYTQYF

V: TRBV6-1
size: few
J: TRBJ2-7
D: .
DNA: TGTGCCAGCAGTGAGAGAGGGTTCGAGCAGTACTTC
CDR3: CASSERGFEQYF

V: TRBV29-1
size: many
J: TRBJ2-1
D: TRBD2
DNA: TGCAGCGTTGTACTAGCGGGAGGAGGTGAGCAGTTCTTC
CDR3: CSVVLAGGGEQFF